This T cell receptor (beta chain) was identified in a study of T cells in localized non-small cell lung cancer. The table came from immunoSEQ multiplex PCR; TCRdb's copy has only in-frame clones and leaves some out. The top ten hold just under 20% of the sample, which has tens of thousands of clones, about nine tenths seen once. The count of this clone is one. The antigen remains unidentified. Study conclusions and caveats: Higher blood T cell density went with longer overall survival. The study detected a median around 50 of the top 100 tumor clones in adjacent lung. Measurement of T cell clonality placed uninvolved adjacent lung highest, above the level in tumor. The study sequenced only one region of the tumor. As a result, intratumor heterogeneity could not be excluded and remains possible.

CDR3 length equals 14 residues. Germline CDR1 and CDR2: MGHRA and YSYEKL. The V and J ends lost 4 bases and 0 bases respectively, with 9 bases between them. This TCR derives from a man aged 40-75 years with stage I lung adenocarcinoma. The input for sequencing was peripheral blood, taken before any cancer treatment. This chain links TRBV4-1 with TRBJ1-1; D is perhaps TRBD1 (5 bases). As DNA, the CDR3 is TGCGCCAGCAGCCCAGGGCAGGTGAACACTGAAGCTTTCTTT. Translation gives CASSPGQVNTEAFF.